The 24 T cell receptor beta chains reported below all come from one sample, sequenced in a study of graft-versus-host responses after intestinal transplantation. Measured with immunoSEQ multiplex PCR; TCRdb has only the in-frame clones, and not every one. The sample holds tens of thousands of clones, 90% to 95% seen once. The antigens of these receptors remain unknown. The specimen was unstimulated CD4+ T cells sorted from spleen or lymph node cells, collected before intestinal transplant. The source of these receptors is a human donor who received an intestinal transplant.

The chain's CDR3 is CASSLVLRVASIDEQFF. The CDR3 DNA follows: TGTGCCAGCAGCTTAGTTCTCCGGGTGGCCTCTATCGATGAGCAGTTCTTC. The rearrangement uses TRBV11-2 and TRBJ2-1; D not certain. The germline CDR1 and CDR2 sequences are SGHAT and FQNNGV. V gave up 1 base and J gave up 8 bases, with 21 bases separating them. CDR3 size: 17 residues.

The chain joins TRBV6-4 to TRBJ2-3; D uncertain. CDR1 and CDR2 (germline): MRHNA, SNTAGT. The V end lost 1 base, the J end lost 6 bases, and 8 bases lay between the germline ends. CDR3 length: 13 residues. CDR3 sequence: CASSDLPQDTQYF. The CDR3 DNA follows: TGTGCCAGCAGTGACTTACCGCAGGATACGCAGTATTTT.

CDR3 bases: TGTGCCAGTACGGGACAGATGAACACTGAAGCTTTCTTT. Protein product: CASTGQMNTEAFF. This sequence joins TRBV7-2 and TRBJ1-1; 7 bases are a match to TRBD1. Unmatched junction bases numbered 4, after V lost 9 bases and J lost 0 bases. The CDR3 sequence is 13 residues long. CDR1 is SGHTA, CDR2 FQGNSA, per germline.

J is TRBJ2-4 and V is TRBV5-1; no reliable D call. This CDR3 has 15 amino acids. V shed 0 bases and J shed 0 bases, with 7 bases lying between them. CDR1 is SGHRS and CDR2 is YFSETQ in the germline V gene. The CDR3 DNA sequence: TGCGCCAGCAGCTTGGGGGCAGGAGCCAAAAACATTCAGTACTTC. As protein: CASSLGAGAKNIQYF. Full variable domain (rest looked up from reference TRBV5-1 and TRBJ2-4): KAGVTQTPRYLIKTRGQQVTLSCSPISGHRSVSWYQQTPGQGLQFLFEYFSETQRNKGNFPGRFSGRQFSNSRSEMNVSTLELGDSALYLCASSLGAGAKNIQYFGAGTRLSVL.

This sequence joins TRBV11-2 and TRBJ1-1; the D gene is possibly TRBD1 (5 bases). The CDR3 runs 15 residues. The germline V gene encodes CDR1 SGHAT and CDR2 FQNNGV. Between the trimmed V and J ends, which lost 3 bases and 1 base, there was a span of 12 bases. This chain's CDR3 is CASSLKPTENTEAFF. The CDR3, as DNA: TGTGCCAGCAGCTTGAAACCGACAGAGAACACTGAAGCTTTCTTT. The full variable domain, rest sourced from reference TRBV11-2 and TRBJ1-1, is EAGVAQSPRYKIIEKRQSVAFWCNPISGHATLYWYQQILGQGPKLLIQFQNNGVVDDSQLPKDRFSAERLKGVDSTLKIQPAKLEDSAVYLCASSLKPTENTEAFFGQGTRLTVV.

The chain combines TRBV30 with TRBJ2-7, with 7 nucleotides matching TRBD1. In germline, CDR1 is GTSNPN, CDR2 SVGIG (reference sequence). This CDR3 has 15 residues. The V and J ends lost 4 bases and 0 bases, in that order; junction bases with no gene match: 9. As DNA, the CDR3 is TGTGCCTGGAAACTACCGACAGGGAGCTCCTACGAGCAGTACTTC. Its translation is CAWKLPTGSSYEQYF.

The chain carries TRBV4-3 and TRBJ1-2; D is unclear. Trimming removed 0 bases at V and 1 base at J, with 6 bases between. The CDR3 is 14 amino acids. Germline values: CDR1 LGHNA, CDR2 YSLEER. This chain's CDR3 is CASSQDPGNYGYTF. The CDR3 coding sequence is TGCGCCAGCAGCCAAGATCCCGGTAACTATGGCTACACCTTC.

V and J are TRBV11-3 and TRBJ2-7, with D possibly TRBD1 on 5 matching bases. The CDR3 is made up of 13 amino acids. Trimming left V 0 bases short and J 4 bases short, with 7 bases between. Germline CDR1 and CDR2: SGHNT and YENEEA. The CDR3 region has the DNA TGTGCCAGCAGCTTAGACAGGGTTTACGAGCAGTACTTC. This translates into CASSLDRVYEQYF. Filled out from reference TRBV11-3 and TRBJ2-7, the complete variable domain reads EAGVVQSPRYKIIEKKQPVAFWCNPISGHNTLYWYLQNLGQGPELLIRYENEEAVDDSQLPKDRFSAERLKGVDSTLKIQPAELGDSAVYLCASSLDRVYEQYFGPGTRLTVT.

The J gene is TRBJ2-7, the V gene TRBV19; 10 bases are shared with TRBD1. This CDR3 is 15 amino acids long. V shed 5 bases, J shed 2 bases, and the junction held 6 bases outside the gene matches. From germline, CDR1 is LNHDA and CDR2 SQIVND (reference sequence). Written as DNA, the CDR3 is TGTGCCAGTAGTTCATCCGGACAGGGGGCCTACGAGCAGTACTTC. This sequence encodes CASSSSGQGAYEQYF.

The CDR3 coding sequence is TGTGCCAGCTCACCACTTCCTAGCGGGGGTTACACAGATACGCAGTATTTT. This encodes CASSPLPSGGYTDTQYF. The chain employs TRBV18 and TRBJ2-3; 10 positions match TRBD2. Per the germline V gene, CDR1 is KGHSH and CDR2 is LQKENI. The trim removed 1 base at V and 2 bases at J, leaving 6 bases unmatched. This CDR3 spans 17 amino acids.

The chain recombines TRBV6-1 with TRBJ1-2, with TRBD1 matching 7 bases. CDR3 length: 14 residues. CDR1 is MNHNS, CDR2 SASEGT, per germline. V shed 5 bases and J 8 bases; nucleotides not matched to a gene: 11. The CDR3 reads CASSSTGATYGYTF. CDR3 in DNA: TGTGCCAGCAGTTCTACAGGGGCCACCTACGGCTACACCTTC.

The rearrangement uses TRBV5-1 and TRBJ1-1; TRBD1 aligns across 7 bases. The ends lost 1 base at V and 2 bases at J; junction bases unmatched: 5. Germline V gene lookup returns CDR1 SGHRS and CDR2 YFSETQ. The CDR3 spans 15 residues. This chain's CDR3 is CASSLIGQENTEAFF. The CDR3 nucleotides read TGCGCCAGCAGCTTGATCGGACAGGAAAACACTGAAGCTTTCTTT.

The chain recombines TRBV30 with TRBJ2-2; D possibly corresponds to TRBD1 (6 bases). CDR1 is GTSNPN and CDR2 is SVGIG in the germline V gene (reference sequence). The CDR3 is made up of 13 amino acids. Trimming removed 2 bases at V and 6 bases at J, with 10 bases between. DNA for the CDR3: TGTGCCTGGAGTTACAGGGAGTCCGGGGAGCTGTTTTTT. This encodes CAWSYRESGELFF.

This chain connects TRBV7-2 to TRBJ1-2; maybe TRBD1 (5 bases). Germline CDR1 is SGHTA and CDR2 is FQGNSA. CDR3 length equals 13 residues. Trimming took off 5 bases at V and 3 bases at J, with 10 bases between the two ends. Here the CDR3 reads CASSPDSDYGYTF. CDR3 nucleotides: TGTGCCAGCAGCCCAGACAGTGACTATGGCTACACCTTC.

J is TRBJ2-5 and V is TRBV11-3, with D perhaps matching TRBD1 (5 bases). Germline V gene data show CDR1 as SGHNT and CDR2 as YENEEA. CDR3 size: 15 residues. Trimming removed 1 base from V and 4 bases from J, with 13 bases in between. CDR3 residues: CASSLGQGTLETQYF. The CDR3 nucleotides read TGTGCCAGCAGCTTAGGGCAGGGAACCTTAGAGACCCAGTACTTC.

The chain recombines TRBV7-2 with TRBJ2-7; 9 nucleotides match TRBD1. V gave up 5 bases and J gave up 0 bases; unmatched junction bases: 8. CDR1 is SGHTA, CDR2 FQGNSA, per germline. The CDR3 spans 16 residues. The CDR3, as DNA: TGTGCCAGCAGCCCAGGGGACAGGGTGGTCTCCTACGAGCAGTACTTC. This gives the protein CASSPGDRVVSYEQYF.

The chain has TRBV5-1 and TRBJ2-1, with D tentatively TRBD1 (5 bases). Trimming pared 0 bases from V and 1 base from J, leaving 11 bases between. This CDR3 spans 16 amino acids. CDR1 is SGHRS and CDR2 is YFSETQ in the germline V gene. Written as DNA, the CDR3 is TGCGCCAGCAGCTTGGTGCAGGGATTGTCCTACAATGAGCAGTTCTTC. This sequence encodes CASSLVQGLSYNEQFF. The full variable domain, rest sourced from reference TRBV5-1 and TRBJ2-1, is KAGVTQTPRYLIKTRGQQVTLSCSPISGHRSVSWYQQTPGQGLQFLFEYFSETQRNKGNFPGRFSGRQFSNSRSEMNVSTLELGDSALYLCASSLVQGLSYNEQFFGPGTRLTVL.

The rearrangement links TRBV4-3 to TRBJ2-3; the match to TRBD1 covers 10 bases. The trim removed 4 bases at V and 4 bases at J, leaving 2 bases unmatched. Germline CDR1 and CDR2: LGHNA and YSLEER. The CDR3 is 14 residues long. As DNA, the CDR3 is TGCGCCAGCAGCCCCGGACAGGGGGCAGATACGCAGTATTTT. It is translated as CASSPGQGADTQYF.

This chain connects TRBV9 to TRBJ2-1, with 7 bases matching TRBD2. Germline CDR1 and CDR2: SGDLS and YYNGEE. The CDR3 length is 15 residues. V gave up 2 bases and J gave up 6 bases; unmatched junction bases: 8. The CDR3: CASSVEGRTSNEQFF. CDR3 DNA: TGTGCCAGCAGCGTGGAGGGGAGGACTAGCAATGAGCAGTTCTTC.

The V gene is TRBV1, the J gene TRBJ1-1; TRBD1 is taken as the D call from the table, unchecked against the DNA. TRBV1 is a pseudogene. There are 15 residues in the CDR3. The CDR3 DNA follows: TGCACCAGCAGCCAAGAGGCAGGGGTGAACACTGAAGCTTTCTTT. Translation: CTSSQEAGVNTEAFF.

V and J are TRBV6-5 and TRBJ2-7, with D possibly TRBD2 on 7 matching bases. The CDR3 consists of 15 residues. CDR1 and CDR2 (germline): MNHEY, SVGAGI. V gave up 5 bases and J gave up 4 bases, with 18 bases separating them. The CDR3 reads CASSPYFGGAYEQYF. Here the CDR3 DNA reads TGTGCCAGCAGTCCCTACTTTGGGGGGGCATACGAGCAGTACTTC.

As for this clone: The junction does not match germline at one end; this may be a read error. At the DNA level, this CDR3 is encoded by other sequences in the same sample as well. The rearrangement links TRBV6-6 to TRBJ1-6; TRBD1 is a possible D gene (6 bases). This CDR3 comprises 15 residues. Per germline, CDR1 MNHNY and CDR2 SVGAGI (reference sequence). CDR3 sequence: CASSGRGADNSPLHF. DNA of the CDR3: TGTGCCAGCAGTGGCAGGGGCGCGGATAATTCTCCCCTCCACTTT.

This clone came up once. The J gene is TRBJ2-1, the V gene TRBV6-5; TRBD2 agrees at 10 bases. V gave up 2 bases and J gave up 10 bases; unmatched junction bases: 2. Germline V lookup: CDR1 MNHEY, CDR2 SVGAGI. This CDR3 is 13 amino acids long. CDR3 bases: TGTGCCAGCAGTTACCTAGCGGGGGACGAGCAGTTCTTC. Its translation: CASSYLAGDEQFF.

The chain uses TRBV9 and TRBJ2-3; 7 bases are a match to TRBD2. V lost 3 bases and J lost 3; bases outside the gene matches: 7. Germline loops: CDR1 SGDLS, CDR2 YYNGEE. The CDR3 covers 15 residues. CDR3 sequence (DNA): TGTGCCAGCAGCGCCTACGGGGGGTCTACAGATACGCAGTATTTT. Its translation: CASSAYGGSTDTQYF.